Listed below are T cell receptor beta chains from one sample, sequenced in a study of blood T cell repertoires in COVID-19. Some clones are missing from TCRdb's copy, which holds only in-frame ones; the method was immunoSEQ multiplex PCR. The sample lists 240,000 or so clones, around 90% occurring once. Sequences were obtained from peripheral blood. The receptor source for this set is a man between 60 and 70 years old who had recovered from COVID-19. Each CDR3 is given with its conserved first and last residue. The order of the fields is clone size, J gene, V gene, D gene, CDR3 protein, CDR3 DNA. A D gene is named only where the DNA matches it firmly. Expanded clones get a size class; other rows say once, few or many, or leave the size out.

NA | TRBJ1-4 | TRBV6-5 | TRBD1 | CASRPTGDNEKLFF | TGTGCCAGCAGGCCCACAGGGGATAATGAAAAACTGTTTTTT
once | TRBJ2-2 | TRBV9 | NA | CASSPSEGGTGELFF | TGTGCCAGCAGCCCCTCTGAAGGCGGCACCGGGGAGCTGTTTTTT
NA | TRBJ1-1 | TRBV30 | TRBD1 | CACNLGGAGTEAFF | TGTGCCTGTAATTTAGGGGGCGCAGGCACTGAAGCTTTCTTT
NA | TRBJ2-7 | TRBV10-3 | NA | CAISAGGAYEQYF | TGTGCCATCAGTGCCGGCGGAGCCTACGAGCAGTACTTC
NA | TRBJ1-4 | TRBV11-2 | NA | CASSPSRYEKLFF | TGTGCCAGCAGCCCATCACGGTATGAAAAACTGTTTTTT
once | TRBJ2-6 | TRBV5-1 | TRBD1 | CASSLVGTGATGANVLTF | TGCGCCAGCAGCTTGGTGGGGACAGGTGCAACTGGGGCCAACGTCCTGACTTTC
NA | TRBJ2-1 | TRBV2 | TRBD2 | CASSAAGGDNEQFF | TGTGCCAGCAGTGCGGCGGGGGGGGACAATGAGCAGTTCTTC
NA | TRBJ1-5 | TRBV10-3 | TRBD1 | CAISLGQTNQPQHF | TGTGCCATCAGTCTGGGACAGACCAATCAGCCCCAGCATTTT
NA | TRBJ2-7 | TRBV6-5 | TRBD2 | CASSYQASGHYEQYF | TGTGCCAGCAGCTATCAGGCTAGCGGACACTACGAGCAGTACTTC
few | TRBJ1-2 | TRBV18 | NA | CASSPGLGEYGYTF | TGTGCCAGCTCACCGGGTCTCGGGGAGTATGGCTACACCTTC
NA | TRBJ2-2 | TRBV12-3/TRBV12-4 | NA | CASSLGPTGELFF | TGTGCCAGCAGTTTAGGGCCGACCGGGGAGCTGTTTTTT
NA | TRBJ1-6 | TRBV5-1 | TRBD1 | CASSLGQGNNSPLHF | TGCGCCAGCAGCTTGGGACAGGGAAATAATTCACCCCTCCACTTT
NA | TRBJ2-3 | TRBV27 | TRBD2 | CASSPSGRSTQYF | TGTGCCAGCAGTCCCAGCGGGAGGAGTACGCAGTATTTT
NA | TRBJ2-2 | TRBV21-1 | NA | CASSNWTGSGENTGELFF | TGTGCCAGCAGCAATTGGACGGGTAGCGGGGAGAACACCGGGGAGCTGTTTTTT
NA | TRBJ2-4 | TRBV5-1 | TRBD2 | CASRRGGDLNIQYF | TGCGCCAGCAGGCGGGGAGGGGACCTTAACATTCAGTACTTC
NA | TRBJ1-3 | TRBV30 | NA | CAWSVEFLSGNTIYF | TGTGCCTGGAGTGTCGAGTTCTTATCTGGAAACACCATATATTTT
once | TRBJ2-1 | TRBV14 | TRBD2 | CASSPLAGAGTYNEQFF | TGTGCCAGCAGCCCACTAGCGGGGGCGGGCACCTACAATGAGCAGTTCTTC
few | TRBJ1-6 | TRBV12-3/TRBV12-4 | TRBD1 | CATRDRRSPLHF | TGTGCCACCCGGGACAGGAGATCACCCCTCCACTTT